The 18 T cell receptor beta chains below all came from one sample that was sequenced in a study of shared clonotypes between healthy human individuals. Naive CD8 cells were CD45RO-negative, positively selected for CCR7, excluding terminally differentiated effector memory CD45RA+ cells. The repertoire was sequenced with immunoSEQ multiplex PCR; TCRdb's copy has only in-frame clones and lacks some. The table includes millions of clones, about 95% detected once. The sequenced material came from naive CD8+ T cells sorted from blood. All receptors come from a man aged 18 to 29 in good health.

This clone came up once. The CDR3 DNA reads TGTGCCAGTTTTGGACAGGGGGTGGAGACCCAGTACTTC. It is translated as CASFGQGVETQYF. The J gene is TRBJ2-5, the V gene TRBV7-8; TRBD1 aligns across 10 bases. V was clipped by 9 bases and J by 5 bases; unmatched bases: 6. There are 13 residues in the CDR3. Germline CDR1 and CDR2: SGHVS and FQNEAQ. Based on the CDR3 plus reference TRBV7-8 and TRBJ2-5, the full variable domain is GAGVSQSPRYKVAKRGQDVALRCDPISGHVSLFWYQQALGQGPEFLTYFQNEAQLDKSGLPSDRFFAERPEGSVSTLKIQRTQQEDSAVYLCASFGQGVETQYFGPGTRLLVL.

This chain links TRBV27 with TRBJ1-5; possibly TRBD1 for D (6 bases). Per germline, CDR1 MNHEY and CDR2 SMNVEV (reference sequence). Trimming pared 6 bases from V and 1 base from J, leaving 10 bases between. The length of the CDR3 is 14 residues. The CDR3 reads CASRIQGSNQPQHF. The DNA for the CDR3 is TGTGCCAGCAGAATACAGGGAAGCAATCAGCCCCAGCATTTT.

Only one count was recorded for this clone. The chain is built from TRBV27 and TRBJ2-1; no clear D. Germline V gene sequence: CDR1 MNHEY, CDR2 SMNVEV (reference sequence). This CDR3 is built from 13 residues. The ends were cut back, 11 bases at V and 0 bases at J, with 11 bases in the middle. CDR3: CASAMGSYNEQFF. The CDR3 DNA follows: TGTGCCTCTGCCATGGGCTCCTACAATGAGCAGTTCTTC.

This CDR3 is CASSSTQGRSSYEQYF. In nucleotides, the CDR3 is TGCGCCAGCAGCTCTACCCAGGGTAGGAGCTCCTACGAGCAGTACTTC. V gene TRBV4-1 combines with J gene TRBJ2-7; the D gene is possibly TRBD1 (5 bases). CDR3 length: 16 amino acids. The germline CDR1 and CDR2 sequences are MGHRA and YSYEKL. Trimming stripped 5 bases from V and 0 bases from J, with 17 bases between.

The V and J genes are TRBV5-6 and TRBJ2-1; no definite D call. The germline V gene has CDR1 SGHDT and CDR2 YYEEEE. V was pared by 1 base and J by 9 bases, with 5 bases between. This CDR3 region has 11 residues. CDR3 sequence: CASSLTIEQFF. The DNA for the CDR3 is TGTGCCAGCAGCTTGACAATTGAGCAGTTCTTC.

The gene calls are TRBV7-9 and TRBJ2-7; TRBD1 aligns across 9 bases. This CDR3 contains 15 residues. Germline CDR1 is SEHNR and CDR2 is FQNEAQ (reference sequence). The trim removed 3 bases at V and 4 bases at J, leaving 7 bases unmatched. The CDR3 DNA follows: TGTGCCAGCAGCTTTACGACAGGGGGTTCTTACGAGCAGTACTTC. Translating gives CASSFTTGGSYEQYF.

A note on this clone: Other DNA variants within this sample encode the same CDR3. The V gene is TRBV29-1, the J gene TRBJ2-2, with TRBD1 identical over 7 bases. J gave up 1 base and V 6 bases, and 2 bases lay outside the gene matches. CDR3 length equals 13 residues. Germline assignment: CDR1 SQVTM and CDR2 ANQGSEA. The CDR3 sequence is CSVGTVNTGELFF. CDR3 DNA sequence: TGCAGCGTAGGGACAGTGAACACCGGGGAGCTGTTTTTT.

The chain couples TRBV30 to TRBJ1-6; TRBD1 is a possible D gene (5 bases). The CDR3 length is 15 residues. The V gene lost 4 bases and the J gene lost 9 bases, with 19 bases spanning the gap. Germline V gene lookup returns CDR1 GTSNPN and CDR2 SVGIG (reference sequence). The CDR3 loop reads CAWMLRGPLGSPLHF. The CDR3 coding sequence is TGTGCCTGGATGTTACGGGGCCCCCTGGGTTCACCCCTCCACTTT.

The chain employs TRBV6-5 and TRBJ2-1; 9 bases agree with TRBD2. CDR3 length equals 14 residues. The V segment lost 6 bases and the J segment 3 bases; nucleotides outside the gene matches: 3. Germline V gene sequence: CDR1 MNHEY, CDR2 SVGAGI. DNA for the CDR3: TGTGCCAGCAGCTTTAGCGGGGGCTACAATGAGCAGTTCTTC. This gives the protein CASSFSGGYNEQFF.

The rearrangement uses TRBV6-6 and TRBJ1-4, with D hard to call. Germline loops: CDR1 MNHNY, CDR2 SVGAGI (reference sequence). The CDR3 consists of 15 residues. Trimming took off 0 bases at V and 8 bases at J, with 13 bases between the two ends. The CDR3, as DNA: TGTGCCAGCAGTTACTCGGACGGTCTAAGCGAAAAACTGTTTTTT. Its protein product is CASSYSDGLSEKLFF.

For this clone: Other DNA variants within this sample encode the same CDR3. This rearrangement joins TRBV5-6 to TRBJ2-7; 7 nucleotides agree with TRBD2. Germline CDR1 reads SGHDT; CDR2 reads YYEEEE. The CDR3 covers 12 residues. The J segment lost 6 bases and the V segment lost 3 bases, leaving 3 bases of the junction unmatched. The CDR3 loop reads CASSWGGSEQYF. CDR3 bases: TGTGCCAGCAGCTGGGGAGGGAGCGAGCAGTACTTC.

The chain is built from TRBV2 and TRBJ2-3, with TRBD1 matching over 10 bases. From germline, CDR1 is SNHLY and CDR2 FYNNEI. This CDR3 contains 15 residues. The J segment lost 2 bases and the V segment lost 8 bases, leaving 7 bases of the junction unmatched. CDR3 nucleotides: TGTGCCAGCCCCAGGGGACAGGGGACCACAGATACGCAGTATTTT. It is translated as CASPRGQGTTDTQYF.

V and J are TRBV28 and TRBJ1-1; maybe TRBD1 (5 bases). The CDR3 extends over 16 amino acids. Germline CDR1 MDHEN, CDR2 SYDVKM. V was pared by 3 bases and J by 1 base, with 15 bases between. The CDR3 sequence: CASSLKQGMPNTEAFF. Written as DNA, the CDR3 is TGTGCCAGCAGTTTGAAGCAGGGAATGCCGAACACTGAAGCTTTCTTT.

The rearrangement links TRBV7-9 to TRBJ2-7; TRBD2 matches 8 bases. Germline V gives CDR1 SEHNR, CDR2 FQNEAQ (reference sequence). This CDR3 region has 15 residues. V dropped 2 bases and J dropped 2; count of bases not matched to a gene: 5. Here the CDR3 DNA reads TGTGCCAGCAGCTTATTTGCTAGCGGGCCCTACGAGCAGTACTTC. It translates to CASSLFASGPYEQYF.

This chain's CDR3 is CASRPNLIAGEQYF. As DNA, the CDR3 is TGTGCCAGCAGACCAAACCTAATAGCGGGTGAGCAGTACTTC. The chain recombines TRBV6-5 with TRBJ2-7, with 7 bases that match TRBD2. The V gene end was trimmed by 6 bases and the J gene end by 7 bases; junction bases not matched to a gene: 12. The germline CDR1 and CDR2 sequences are MNHEY and SVGAGI. CDR3 size: 14 residues.

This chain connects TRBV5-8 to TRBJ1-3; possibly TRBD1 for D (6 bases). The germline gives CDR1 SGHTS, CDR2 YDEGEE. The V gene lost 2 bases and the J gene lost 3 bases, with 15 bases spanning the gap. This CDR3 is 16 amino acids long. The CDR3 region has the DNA TGTGCCAGCAGCTTTAGGCCCTGGACAGATGGAAACACCATATATTTT. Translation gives CASSFRPWTDGNTIYF.

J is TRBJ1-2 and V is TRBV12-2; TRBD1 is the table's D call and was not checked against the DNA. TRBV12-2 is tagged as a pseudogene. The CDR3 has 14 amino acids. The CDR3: CASRWPDDNYGYTF. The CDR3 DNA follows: TGTGCAAGTCGCTGGCCAGATGATAACTATGGCTACACCTTC.

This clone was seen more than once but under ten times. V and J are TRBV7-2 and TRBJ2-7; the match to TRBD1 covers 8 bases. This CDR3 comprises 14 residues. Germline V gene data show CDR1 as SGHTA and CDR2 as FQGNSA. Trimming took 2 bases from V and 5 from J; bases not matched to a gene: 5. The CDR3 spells CASSLQGAYNEQYF. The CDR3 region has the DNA TGTGCCAGCAGCTTACAGGGGGCGTACAACGAGCAGTACTTC.